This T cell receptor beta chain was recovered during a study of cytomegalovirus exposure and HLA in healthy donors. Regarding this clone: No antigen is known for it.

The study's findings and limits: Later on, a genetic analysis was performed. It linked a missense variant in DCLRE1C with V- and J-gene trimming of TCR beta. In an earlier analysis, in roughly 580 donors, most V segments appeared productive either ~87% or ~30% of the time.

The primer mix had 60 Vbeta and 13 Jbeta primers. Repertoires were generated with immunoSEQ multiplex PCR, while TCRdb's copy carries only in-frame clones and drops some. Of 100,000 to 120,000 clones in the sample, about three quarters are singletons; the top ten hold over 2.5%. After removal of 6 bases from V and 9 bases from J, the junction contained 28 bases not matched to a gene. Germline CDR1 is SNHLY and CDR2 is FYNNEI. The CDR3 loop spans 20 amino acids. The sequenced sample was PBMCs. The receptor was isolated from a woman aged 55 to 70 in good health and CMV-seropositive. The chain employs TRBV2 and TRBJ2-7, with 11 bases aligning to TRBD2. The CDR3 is CASSPPILAGVGGGSSGQYF. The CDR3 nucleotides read TGTGCCAGCAGCCCCCCCATACTAGCGGGAGTAGGTGGGGGTTCGAGCGGGCAGTACTTC.